The 28 T cell receptor beta chains below all came from one sample that was sequenced in a study of shared clonotypes between healthy human individuals. Positively selected for CCR7, the CD45RO-negative cells used as naive CD8 cells excluded terminally differentiated effector memory CD45RA+ cells. Measured with immunoSEQ multiplex PCR; TCRdb has only the in-frame clones, and not every one. There are under 850,000 clones in the sample; 85% to 95% occur only once, and approximately 25% lies in the top ten. Sequencing was performed on naive CD8+ T cells sorted from blood. The receptors shown here come from a man aged 25 to 40 in good health.

This chain uses TRBV21-1 with TRBJ2-7; TRBD1 reflects the table's D call only, with no check against the DNA. TRBV21-1 is marked as a pseudogene. This CDR3 contains 15 residues. The DNA for the CDR3 is TGTGCCAGCAGCAAGCCCAGGGGGAATTCCTACGAGCAGTACTTC. This gives the protein CASSKPRGNSYEQYF.

The V gene is TRBV29-1, the J gene TRBJ2-3; 8 nucleotides line up with TRBD1. Germline V lookup: CDR1 SQVTM, CDR2 ANQGSEA. Trimming took 3 bases from V and 0 from J; bases not matched to a gene: 8. The CDR3 extends over 16 amino acids. The CDR3 spells CSVDSGTGLSTDTQYF. The CDR3 DNA reads TGCAGCGTTGACTCCGGGACAGGTCTTAGCACAGATACGCAGTATTTT.

The V gene is TRBV28, the J gene TRBJ2-3, with 12 bases matching TRBD2. J lost 10 bases, V lost 1 base, and 6 bases had no gene match. The CDR3 has 15 amino acids. Germline V lookup: CDR1 MDHEN, CDR2 SYDVKM. CDR3: CASSLSLAGGNPQYF. CDR3 nucleotide sequence: TGTGCCAGCAGTTTATCACTAGCGGGAGGCAACCCGCAGTATTTT.

This sequence joins TRBV9 and TRBJ1-1; D might be TRBD1 (5 bases). This CDR3 region has 16 residues. Germline V gives CDR1 SGDLS, CDR2 YYNGEE. With 0 bases removed from V and 0 bases from J, the gap between germline ends came to 12 bases. CDR3 loop: CASSVDGGPVNTEAFF. CDR3 DNA: TGTGCCAGCAGCGTAGATGGGGGACCGGTGAACACTGAAGCTTTCTTT.

This rearrangement joins TRBV2 to TRBJ2-5, with 7 bases identical to TRBD2. Germline-derived CDR1 and CDR2 are SNHLY and FYNNEI. The CDR3 is made up of 14 amino acids. The V segment lost 9 bases and the J segment 7 bases; nucleotides outside the gene matches: 14. Written as DNA, the CDR3 is TGTGCCAGTAGGGGAGGGGCCGGGGATAGGACCCAGTACTTC. This encodes CASRGGAGDRTQYF.

V usage is TRBV28 and J usage is TRBJ2-3; D remains ambiguous. V lost 3 bases and J 3 bases, leaving 13 bases between the germline ends. CDR3 length: 15 residues. Germline CDR1 reads MDHEN; CDR2 reads SYDVKM. The CDR3 spells CASSLVGIGTDTQYF. CDR3 sequence (DNA): TGTGCCAGCAGTTTGGTAGGGATTGGGACAGATACGCAGTATTTT.

V is TRBV5-1 and J is TRBJ1-1; no clear D. The CDR3 spans 14 residues. The germline gives CDR1 SGHRS, CDR2 YFSETQ. V was clipped by 0 bases and J by 2 bases, with 8 bases between them. As DNA, the CDR3 is TGCGCCAGCAGCTTGGGCGGGCAAAACACTGAAGCTTTCTTT. Translated, it gives CASSLGGQNTEAFF.

This chain links TRBV6-5 with TRBJ1-2, with D hard to call. V shed 6 bases and J shed 2 bases, with 16 bases lying between them. From germline, CDR1 is MNHEY and CDR2 SVGAGI. CDR3 size: 15 residues. The CDR3 bases are TGTGCCAGCAGCCCCCGAGGAGGTACGAACTATGGCTACACCTTC. It translates to CASSPRGGTNYGYTF.

The rearrangement uses TRBV7-6 and TRBJ2-1; 10 bases match TRBD2. Germline V lookup: CDR1 SGHVS, CDR2 FNYEAQ. This CDR3 has 16 amino acids. The V segment lost 4 bases and the J segment 9 bases; nucleotides outside the gene matches: 12. As DNA, the CDR3 is TGTGCCAGCAGCTCGCCTTTCAGACTAGCGGGTGGTGAGCAGTTCTTC. This gives the protein CASSSPFRLAGGEQFF.

This chain links TRBV2 with TRBJ2-1, with TRBD2 as a possible D gene (6 bases). Germline CDR1 is SNHLY and CDR2 is FYNNEI. The CDR3 contains 13 residues. V was trimmed by 5 bases and J by 7 bases, leaving 12 bases between them. The CDR3 reads CASSFGGINEQFF. DNA of the CDR3: TGTGCCAGCAGTTTCGGCGGGATTAATGAGCAGTTCTTC.

The chain links TRBV7-9 to TRBJ2-3; TRBD2 might be the D (6 bases). The CDR3 sequence is 16 residues long. V lost 5 bases and J lost 0, with 15 bases in between. Germline lookup yields CDR1 SEHNR and CDR2 FQNEAQ (reference sequence). The CDR3 region is CASSQEEGISTDTQYF. In DNA form, the CDR3 reads TGTGCCAGCAGCCAAGAGGAGGGAATCAGCACAGATACGCAGTATTTT.

The chain links TRBV6-1 to TRBJ2-6; TRBD2 is a possible D gene (6 bases). Trimming took 11 bases from V and 9 from J, leaving 11 bases between them. Germline-derived CDR1 and CDR2 are MNHNS and SASEGT. The CDR3 consists of 11 residues. The CDR3 nucleotides are TGTGCCGGAGCGCGGGACAACGTCCTGACTTTC. Protein product: CAGARDNVLTF.

This clone was recorded only once. The same CDR3 is also encoded by other DNA sequences in this sample. This chain connects TRBV5-1 to TRBJ2-1, with no clear D. The CDR3 is 15 amino acids. Trimming left V 0 bases short and J 0 bases short, with 7 bases between. The V gene's germline CDR1 is SGHRS and CDR2 YFSETQ. The CDR3 reads CASSLGQDSYNEQFF. The DNA of the CDR3 is TGCGCCAGCAGCTTGGGCCAGGACTCCTACAATGAGCAGTTCTTC.

This clone was seen just once. The chain links TRBV28 to TRBJ1-4; D is unclear. V gave up 5 bases and J gave up 3 bases, with 16 bases separating them. The CDR3 has 16 residues. Germline assignment: CDR1 MDHEN and CDR2 SYDVKM. CDR3 sequence reads: CASSEDQTFPNEKLFF. DNA for the CDR3: TGTGCCAGCAGTGAAGATCAGACATTCCCTAATGAAAAACTGTTTTTT.

V is TRBV29-1 and J is TRBJ2-1; 8 bases line up with TRBD2. The CDR3 sequence is 14 residues long. Germline lookup yields CDR1 SQVTM and CDR2 ANQGSEA. The V and J ends lost 4 bases and 4 bases, in that order; junction bases with no gene match: 6. CDR3 loop: CSVGRSGMYNEQFF. CDR3 DNA sequence: TGCAGCGTTGGGCGTAGCGGGATGTACAATGAGCAGTTCTTC.

On this clone itself: The junction departs from the called germline gene at one end, perhaps through a read error. The V gene is TRBV12-5, the J gene TRBJ1-3; D not resolved. This CDR3 contains 13 residues. Germline CDR1 and CDR2: LGHNT and FRNRAP. The CDR3 loop reads CDSVGFSGNTIYF. The DNA of the CDR3 is TGTGATAGTGTGGGGTTCTCTGGAAACACCATATATTTT.

The chain combines TRBV19 with TRBJ2-7; D may be TRBD1 or TRBD2 (5 bases each). The CDR3 covers 14 residues. The V gene lost 4 bases and the J gene lost 4 bases, with 14 bases spanning the gap. Germline V gene lookup returns CDR1 LNHDA and CDR2 SQIVND (reference sequence). CDR3 nucleotides: TGTGCCAGTAGTAGGCAGGGTGAGGGTTACGAGCAGTACTTC. Its translation is CASSRQGEGYEQYF.

This clone was seen just once. This sequence joins TRBV4-1 and TRBJ2-7; unclear D gene. Between the trimmed V and J ends, which lost 5 bases and 0 bases, there was a span of 8 bases. CDR3 length: 13 residues. Germline lookup yields CDR1 MGHRA and CDR2 YSYEKL. The CDR3 DNA reads TGCGCCAGCAGCTCCCTGGCCTCCTACGAGCAGTACTTC. Protein sequence: CASSSLASYEQYF.

The chain employs TRBV5-5 and TRBJ2-3, with 9 bases that match TRBD2. V dropped 0 bases and J dropped 6; count of bases not matched to a gene: 8. Germline CDR1 reads SGHKS; CDR2 reads YYEKEE (reference sequence). The CDR3 runs to 16 residues. The CDR3 region is CASSLAAGGLEDTQYF. The CDR3 nucleotides are TGTGCCAGCAGCTTGGCCGCGGGAGGGCTGGAGGATACGCAGTATTTT.

The V call is TRBV9, the J call TRBJ2-7; TRBD1 agrees at 8 bases. In germline, CDR1 is SGDLS, CDR2 YYNGEE. The junction had 6 bases not matched to a gene; V was cut back by 4 bases and J by 0 bases. The CDR3 length is 15 residues. The CDR3 here is CASSQSGTGSYEQYF. As DNA, the CDR3 is TGTGCCAGCAGCCAATCCGGGACAGGCTCCTACGAGCAGTACTTC.

This clone was seen a single time. The chain has TRBV11-2 and TRBJ2-1; no clear D. The CDR3 covers 13 residues. The ends were cut back, 0 bases at V and 10 bases at J, with 10 bases in the middle. Germline loops: CDR1 SGHAT, CDR2 FQNNGV. The CDR3 loop reads CASSLDPLGEQFF. CDR3 nucleotide sequence: TGTGCCAGCAGCTTAGACCCTCTCGGGGAGCAGTTCTTC. Variable domain in full (rest from reference TRBV11-2 and TRBJ2-1): EAGVAQSPRYKIIEKRQSVAFWCNPISGHATLYWYQQILGQGPKLLIQFQNNGVVDDSQLPKDRFSAERLKGVDSTLKIQPAKLEDSAVYLCASSLDPLGEQFFGPGTRLTVL.

Concerning this clone itself: Different DNA sequences within this sample yield the same CDR3. The chain recombines TRBV19 with TRBJ1-5; D unclear. The V end lost 7 bases, the J end lost 0 bases, and 4 bases lay between the germline ends. In germline, CDR1 is LNHDA, CDR2 SQIVND (reference sequence). The CDR3 has 12 residues. The CDR3, as DNA: TGTGCCAGTACGGATAGCAATCAGCCCCAGCATTTT. Protein: CASTDSNQPQHF.

The chain has TRBV29-1 and TRBJ2-1; 8 positions agree with TRBD1. The CDR3 spans 14 residues. Germline assignment: CDR1 SQVTM and CDR2 ANQGSEA. Losses at the gene ends were 4 bases for V and 5 bases for J; bases not matched to a gene: 7. The chain's CDR3 is CSVAGTGGNNEQFF. The CDR3 nucleotides read TGCAGCGTTGCTGGGACAGGAGGGAACAATGAGCAGTTCTTC.

The chain recombines TRBV11-2 with TRBJ2-3, with D perhaps matching TRBD2 (6 bases). Germline CDR1 SGHAT, CDR2 FQNNGV. The CDR3 consists of 14 residues. The V gene lost 0 bases and the J gene lost 6 bases, with 10 bases spanning the gap. The CDR3 bases are TGTGCCAGCAGCTTAGAAGCGGCGGGGGATACGCAGTATTTT. Its translation: CASSLEAAGDTQYF.

This clone was found a few times. V usage is TRBV15 and J usage is TRBJ1-2, with D uncertain. Germline CDR1 and CDR2: LNHNV and YYDKDF (reference sequence). CDR3 length: 16 residues. V was cut by 5 bases and J by 1 base, with 17 bases left in between. Here the CDR3 reads CATSATPELVNYGYTF. DNA for the CDR3: TGTGCCACCAGCGCCACCCCCGAATTGGTTAACTATGGCTACACCTTC.

The chain couples TRBV27 to TRBJ2-5, with a possible D match to TRBD1 (5 bases). The CDR3 runs 13 residues. The V gene's germline CDR1 is MNHEY and CDR2 SMNVEV (reference sequence). V was clipped by 3 bases and J by 4 bases, with 9 bases between them. The CDR3 DNA reads TGTGCCAGCAGTTTTTCAGGGTTAGAGACCCAGTACTTC. Amino acid sequence: CASSFSGLETQYF.

This chain links TRBV7-9 with TRBJ2-7; tentatively, D is TRBD2 (7 bases). This CDR3 is 17 amino acids long. Trimming shortened V by 5 bases and J by 3 bases, and 23 bases separated the two germline ends. Germline CDR1 reads SEHNR; CDR2 reads FQNEAQ (reference sequence). DNA of the CDR3: TGTGCCAGCAGCGAAGCCCCGGGGGCGGGAGTGAGCTACGAGCAGTACTTC. The encoded protein is CASSEAPGAGVSYEQYF.

J is TRBJ2-1 and V is TRBV7-2; TRBD1 aligns across 8 bases. Per the germline V gene, CDR1 is SGHTA and CDR2 is FQGNSA. The CDR3 spans 21 residues. V lost 0 bases, J lost 1 base, and 17 bases stayed unmatched. CDR3 sequence: CASSLALPGGARVGSYNEQFF. Here the CDR3 DNA reads TGTGCCAGCAGCTTAGCCTTGCCAGGGGGCGCGAGGGTGGGATCCTACAATGAGCAGTTCTTC.